The entry that follows covers one T cell receptor beta chain sequence. The antigen is undetermined. This sample is drawn from a study of shared clonotypes between healthy human individuals. Overall study results and limits: Shared across several donors were 5% to 6% of the naive CD4 clonotypes.

The V and J ends lost 0 bases and 4 bases, in that order; junction bases with no gene match: 2. This CDR3 contains 15 residues. The germline gives CDR1 SGHTA, CDR2 FQGNSA. Genomic DNA of every subset was divided equally among multiple immunoSEQ plates. Method: immunoSEQ multiplex PCR; TCRdb's copy keeps in-frame clones and lacks some. This table holds roughly 1.5 million clones, 95% to 99% found once. The source of this sequence is a man between 25 and 39 years old in good health. Sequencing input: naive CD4+ T cells sorted from blood. The subset denotes: CD45RA+ positively selected. This chain connects TRBV7-2 to TRBJ2-3, with 9 nucleotides matching TRBD2. As DNA, the CDR3 is TGTGCCAGCAGCTTAGCTAGCGGGAGCTCAGATACGCAGTATTTT. This encodes CASSLASGSSDTQYF. The complete variable domain, with remaining parts taken from reference TRBV7-2 and TRBJ2-3, reads GAGVSQSPSNKVTEKGKDVELRCDPISGHTALYWYRQSLGQGLEFLIYFQGNSAPDKSGLPSDRFSAERTGGSVSTLTIQRTQQEDSAVYLCASSLASGSSDTQYFGPGTRLTVL.